This is a list of T cell receptor beta chains from one sample in a study of blood T cell repertoires in COVID-19. Using immunoSEQ multiplex PCR, the repertoire was profiled, and TCRdb retains in-frame clones only, with some absent. The sample has under 300,000 clones, around four fifths seen once. Sequenced material: peripheral blood. The receptors were gathered from a woman between 35 and 50 years old with active or convalescent COVID-19. The CDR3 runs from the conserved cysteine through the conserved F or W. Each record gives: D gene, J gene, V gene, clone size, CDR3 protein, CDR3 DNA. The D gene is left open where the match is weak. Clone size is stated in some rows and not others, as once, few, many or a class when expanded.

.,TRBJ1-5,TRBV28,.,CASSFWTVGSNQPQHF,TGTGCCAGCAGTTTTTGGACTGTTGGCAGCAATCAGCCCCAGCATTTT
.,TRBJ1-3,TRBV5-4,.,CASSLGGSSGNTIYF,TGTGCCAGCAGCTTGGGAGGCAGTAGTGGAAACACCATATATTTT
.,TRBJ1-1,TRBV29-1,.,CSVRDSKILIAFF,TGCAGCGTCCGCGACAGCAAGATATTGATCGCTTTCTTT
.,TRBJ2-2,TRBV7-2,.,CASSLGQNTGELFF,TGTGCCAGCAGCTTAGGACAGAACACCGGGGAGCTGTTTTTT
.,TRBJ1-1,TRBV19,few,CASSIGRRTEAFF,TGTGCCAGTAGTATAGGGAGGAGAACTGAAGCTTTCTTT
.,TRBJ2-3,TRBV12-3/TRBV12-4,.,CASRNRPSGAQYF,TGTGCCAGCAGGAACAGACCCTCAGGGGCGCAGTATTTT
.,TRBJ1-3,TRBV7-9,.,CASSRDAGSGNTIYF,TGTGCCAGCAGCAGGGACGCCGGCTCTGGAAACACCATATATTTT
TRBD1,TRBJ2-5,TRBV19,.,CASSATGARGTQYF,TGTGCCAGTAGTGCCACAGGGGCCCGGGGGACCCAGTACTTC
TRBD1,TRBJ2-3,TRBV30,.,CAWSMGQGAADTQYF,TGTGCCTGGAGTATGGGACAGGGGGCCGCAGATACGCAGTATTTT
.,TRBJ2-1,TRBV5-1,.,CASSSVGTPNAQFF,TGCGCCAGCAGCTCGGTGGGGACACCTAACGCGCAGTTCTTC
.,TRBJ1-6,TRBV28,.,CASRTGSSYNSPLHF,TGTGCCAGCCGAACAGGGAGCTCCTATAATTCACCCCTCCACTTT
.,TRBJ1-4,TRBV28,.,CASSLGGYGEKLFF,TGTGCCAGCAGTTTAGGGGGGTATGGGGAAAAACTGTTTTTT
.,TRBJ1-6,TRBV11-2,.,CASSLVPGFGNSPLHF,TGTGCCAGCAGCTTAGTTCCGGGGTTTGGGAATTCACCCCTCCACTTT
.,TRBJ1-1,TRBV5-4,.,CASSAPNQGAFF,TGTGCCAGCAGCGCACCGAATCAGGGGGCTTTCTTT
.,TRBJ1-3,TRBV4-2,.,CASSQDPRVGRNTIYF,TGTGCCAGCAGCCAAGATCCGAGGGTGGGGAGGAACACCATATATTTT
TRBD1,TRBJ1-4,TRBV28,.,CASRNSGQGWGKLFF,TGTGCCAGCAGGAATTCGGGACAGGGATGGGGAAAACTGTTTTTT
TRBD1,TRBJ1-1,TRBV24-1,few,CATSDPRGAAEAFF,TGTGCCACCAGTGACCCCAGGGGGGCGGCTGAAGCTTTCTTT
.,TRBJ1-2,TRBV5-1,once,CAGSTLQGGGYGYTF,TGCGCCGGCAGCACCCTACAGGGTGGTGGCTATGGCTACACCTTC
.,TRBJ2-5,TRBV5-1,few,CASSLEGSQETQYF,TGCGCCAGCAGCTTGGAAGGGAGCCAAGAGACCCAGTACTTC
TRBD1,TRBJ1-5,TRBV5-4,few,CASSLQGTSQPQHF,TGTGCCAGCAGCTTACAGGGGACTAGTCAGCCCCAGCATTTT
.,TRBJ1-1,TRBV28,.,CASSLGGLNTEAFF,TGTGCCAGCAGTTTGGGGGGATTAAACACTGAAGCTTTCTTT
.,TRBJ2-2,TRBV7-3,.,CASSPPPGVGVVFGELFF,TGTGCCAGCAGCCCCCCCCCGGGGGTTGGCGTAGTATTCGGGGAGCTGTTTTTT
TRBD1,TRBJ1-3,TRBV5-1,.,CASSPGQTGNTIYF,TGCGCCAGCAGCCCGGGACAGACGGGAAACACCATATATTTT
.,TRBJ2-3,TRBV7-6,.,CASSLDEGSDTQYF,TGTGCCAGCAGCTTAGATGAGGGATCAGATACGCAGTATTTT
.,TRBJ1-6,TRBV10-3,.,CAISDKGGFALHF,TGTGCCATCAGTGACAAGGGAGGATTTGCCCTCCACTTT
TRBD1,TRBJ1-1,TRBV30,.,CAWTPGQGHWVAFF,TGTGCCTGGACCCCCGGACAGGGGCATTGGGTAGCTTTCTTT
.,TRBJ1-5,TRBV3-1/TRBV3-2,.,CASSQDARSNQPQHF,TGTGCCAGCAGCCAAGATGCCAGAAGCAATCAGCCCCAGCATTTT
.,TRBJ1-2,TRBV6-4,.,CASSDGAGNYGYTF,TGTGCCAGCAGTGACGGGGCGGGAAACTATGGCTACACCTTC
TRBD1,TRBJ2-1,TRBV18,few,CASSPRQGANEQFF,TGTGCCAGCTCACCACGACAGGGGGCCAATGAGCAGTTCTTC